The 22 T cell receptor beta chains in this list originate from one sample, sequenced in a study of identical twins. TCRdb independently ran MiXCR on the 5' RACE reads; one entry per CDR3 protein. The table shows 550,000 to 800,000 distinct CDR3 sequences, with just over 7% occurring only once. Another study also made use of these data, one on yellow fever vaccine responses in identical twins.

Sequenced input: PBMCs. These receptors all stem from a woman in her late teens or twenties in good health.

The chain combines TRBV14 with TRBJ2-5; 9 bases align to TRBD2. Looked up from germline, CDR1 is SGHDN and CDR2 is FVKESK. The J segment lost 3 bases and the V segment lost 6 bases, leaving 5 bases of the junction unmatched. This CDR3 spans 14 amino acids. CDR3 nucleotide sequence: TGTGCCAGCAGTCAGAAGCGGGGGGAAGAGACCCAGTACTTC. Residues: CASSQKRGEETQYF.

This chain uses TRBV4-1 with TRBJ1-2; D remains unclear. The germline V and J ends were trimmed by 3 bases and 6 bases, with 5 bases remaining between them. The CDR3 is made up of 11 amino acids. Germline V gene data show CDR1 as MGHRA and CDR2 as YSYEKL. The CDR3 spells CASSQNHGYTF. In nucleotides, the CDR3 is TGCGCCAGCAGCCAGAACCATGGCTACACCTTC.

The rearrangement joins TRBV15 to TRBJ2-1; 8 bases fit TRBD2. V lost 0 bases to trimming and J lost 6 bases; unmatched junction nucleotides: 7. The CDR3 totals 16 residues. Per germline, CDR1 LNHNV and CDR2 YYDKDF (reference sequence). Here the CDR3 reads CATSRDPGGPFNEQFF. Written as DNA, the CDR3 is TGTGCCACCAGCAGAGATCCGGGGGGGCCGTTCAATGAGCAGTTCTTC.

This clonotype was seen at least ten times. The CDR3 DNA reads as TGTGCCAGCTTGGAACCACCTCTGAATACGCAGTATTTT. Amino acid sequence: CASLEPPLNTQYF. This rearrangement joins TRBV7-9 to TRBJ2-3; D is undetermined. This CDR3 has 13 residues. Germline CDR1 SEHNR, CDR2 FQNEAQ (reference sequence). The ends were cut back, 8 bases at V and 7 bases at J, with 16 bases in the middle.

This clonotype was detected many times. J is TRBJ1-2 and V is TRBV24-1; 8 bases are a match to TRBD1. CDR3 length: 17 residues. The junction had 13 bases not matched to a gene; V was cut back by 3 bases and J by 5 bases. Germline V CDR1 and CDR2: KGHDR, SFDVKD. CDR3 in DNA: TGTGCCACCAGTGATCCCTCCCCAGGGGGCCAAAAGTATGGCTACACCTTC. This encodes CATSDPSPGGQKYGYTF.

This clonotype was counted a few times. The genes are TRBV3-1 and TRBJ2-1, with 8 bases identical to TRBD2. The CDR3 totals 16 residues. CDR1 and CDR2 (germline): LGHDT, YNNKEL (reference sequence). V shed 0 bases and J 6 bases; nucleotides not matched to a gene: 7. In DNA form, the CDR3 reads TGTGCCAGCAGCCAAGATCCCTGGACTAGCCGCAATGAGCAGTTCTTC. It translates to CASSQDPWTSRNEQFF.

The chain uses TRBV6-2 or TRBV6-3 and TRBJ2-3; 9 bases match TRBD2. The CDR3 has 17 amino acids. Germline CDR1 and CDR2: MNHEY and SVGEGT. After removal of 2 bases from V and 4 bases from J, the junction contained 10 bases not matched to a gene. CDR3 nucleotides: TGTGCCAGCAGTTACAAGGGAGCGGGAGGTGCCGCAGATACGCAGTATTTT. Protein: CASSYKGAGGAADTQYF.

The J gene is TRBJ2-3, the V gene TRBV12-3 or TRBV12-4; D remains unclear. V lost 2 bases and J 1 base, leaving 10 bases between the germline ends. The CDR3 covers 15 residues. The CDR3 protein is CASSLTGPGTDTQYF. CDR3 bases: TGTGCCAGCAGTTTAACCGGCCCCGGCACAGATACGCAGTATTTT.

DNA of the CDR3: TGTGCCAGCAGCTTGCGCGGGAACTGGGAGACCCAGTACTTC. It codes for CASSLRGNWETQYF. The chain combines TRBV7-2 with TRBJ2-5; TRBD2 is a possible D gene (6 bases). Germline CDR1 and CDR2: SGHTA and FQGNSA. The V and J ends lost 3 bases and 5 bases respectively, with 13 bases between them. CDR3 size: 14 residues.

For the CDR3, the DNA is TGTGCCAGCAGTGACCGTAGCGGGTCGCAAGAGACCCAGTACTTC. Its translation is CASSDRSGSQETQYF. The gene calls are TRBV12-3 or TRBV12-4 and TRBJ2-5; 7 bases align to TRBD2. V was pared by 5 bases and J by 2 bases, with 8 bases of the junction left unmatched. The CDR3 is 15 residues long.

There are many counts of this clonotype. This chain uses TRBV29-1 with TRBJ2-7; the D is unclear. Germline V gene lookup returns CDR1 SQVTM and CDR2 ANQGSEA. V dropped 0 bases and J dropped 4 bases, with 4 bases sitting between them. CDR3 length: 11 residues. The CDR3 DNA sequence: TGCAGCGTTGAAGAAACTTACGAGCAGTACTTC. It yields the protein CSVEETYEQYF.

V and J are TRBV18 and TRBJ1-2; tentatively, D is TRBD1 (5 bases). The V and J ends lost 6 bases and 8 bases respectively, with 16 bases between them. The germline V gene encodes CDR1 KGHSH and CDR2 LQKENI. This CDR3 is built from 13 residues. CDR3 sequence: CASSSGTASGYTF. DNA of the CDR3: TGTGCCAGCTCCTCCGGGACGGCGAGCGGCTACACCTTC.

This clonotype appeared a few times. J is TRBJ2-7 and V is TRBV12-3 or TRBV12-4, with D hard to call. The CDR3 contains 13 residues. V was clipped by 2 bases and J by 3 bases, with 8 bases between them. The DNA of the CDR3 is TGTGCCAGCAGTTTATCACGGATCTACGAGCAGTACTTC. It codes for CASSLSRIYEQYF.

This clonotype was recorded at least ten times. V is TRBV4-1 and J is TRBJ1-5, with 8 positions matching TRBD1. V was pared by 0 bases and J by 1 base, with 5 bases of the junction left unmatched. The CDR3 has 17 amino acids. The germline CDR1 and CDR2 sequences are MGHRA and YSYEKL. The CDR3 loop reads CASSQELGQESNQPQHF. The CDR3 region has the DNA TGCGCCAGCAGCCAAGAACTGGGACAGGAGAGCAATCAGCCCCAGCATTTT.

Only a few counts were recorded for this clonotype. The chain uses TRBV12-3 or TRBV12-4 and TRBJ1-5; 8 bases agree with TRBD1. With 7 bases clipped from V and 6 bases from J, the junction kept 5 bases outside the gene matches. The CDR3 runs to 13 residues. Written as DNA, the CDR3 is TGTGCCAGCACCGGACAGGGAGGTCAGCCCCAGCATTTT. This codes for CASTGQGGQPQHF.

This clonotype showed up many times. The V call is TRBV5-6, the J call TRBJ2-3; D not resolved. Trimming shortened V by 5 bases and J by 5 bases, and 9 bases separated the two germline ends. Germline V gives CDR1 SGHDT, CDR2 YYEEEE. The CDR3 totals 12 residues. The CDR3 sequence: CASSWWRDTQYF. CDR3 coding DNA: TGTGCCAGCAGTTGGTGGAGAGATACGCAGTATTTT. Combining the CDR3 with reference TRBV5-6 and TRBJ2-3 gives the whole variable domain DAGVTQSPTHLIKTRGQQVTLRCSPKSGHDTVSWYQQALGQGPQFIFQYYEEEERQRGNFPDRFSGHQFPNYSSELNVNALLLGDSALYLCASSWWRDTQYFGPGTRLTVL.

This clonotype has ten or more counts. V usage is TRBV29-1 and J usage is TRBJ1-2; no clear D. CDR3 length equals 12 residues. The germline V and J ends were trimmed by 3 bases and 3 bases, with 8 bases remaining between them. Germline CDR1 SQVTM, CDR2 ANQGSEA. The CDR3 bases are TGCAGCGTTGATGGGAGCTACTATGGCTACACCTTC. It codes for CSVDGSYYGYTF.

The chain couples TRBV16 to TRBJ2-6, with 7 bases that match TRBD2. With 2 bases clipped from V and 4 bases from J, the junction kept 2 bases outside the gene matches. The CDR3 sequence is 15 residues long. The germline gives CDR1 KGHSY, CDR2 FQNENV. CDR3 sequence reads: CASSQRGDGANVLTF. The DNA for the CDR3 is TGTGCCAGCAGCCAACGGGGGGACGGGGCCAACGTCCTGACTTTC.

This clonotype was seen a few times. This sequence joins TRBV28 and TRBJ1-5, with 7 nucleotides matching TRBD1. Trimming removed 6 bases from V and 1 base from J; junction bases left unmatched: 6. CDR3 length: 15 residues. Germline values: CDR1 MDHEN, CDR2 SYDVKM. CDR3 nucleotide sequence: TGTGCCAGCAGCTGGACAGGAGGGAGCAATCAGCCCCAGCATTTT. It specifies CASSWTGGSNQPQHF.

This clonotype was detected ten times or more. The V call is TRBV2, the J call TRBJ2-3; perhaps TRBD1 as D (5 bases). The CDR3 runs 14 residues. CDR1 and CDR2 from the germline V gene are SNHLY and FYNNEI. The germline V and J ends were trimmed by 8 bases and 1 base, with 13 bases remaining between them. The CDR3 loop is CASPTDRRTDTQYF. The CDR3 DNA reads as TGTGCCAGCCCAACCGACAGACGCACAGATACGCAGTATTTT.

This clonotype was seen more than once but under ten times. The gene calls are TRBV15 and TRBJ2-1; D could derive from TRBD1 or TRBD2 (5 bases each). From germline, CDR1 is LNHNV and CDR2 YYDKDF (reference sequence). V was clipped by 2 bases and J by 2 bases, with 10 bases between them. CDR3 length equals 15 residues. DNA of the CDR3: TGTGCCACCAGCAGATCCGGGACGGCCTACAATGAGCAGTTCTTC. Translating it yields CATSRSGTAYNEQFF.

This clonotype has at least ten counts. V usage is TRBV14 and J usage is TRBJ2-5; D gene ambiguous. This CDR3 has 15 residues. Germline CDR1 reads SGHDN; CDR2 reads FVKESK. The V and J ends lost 6 bases and 1 base respectively, with 15 bases between them. CDR3 protein: CASSQVRRIQETQYF. DNA of the CDR3: TGTGCCAGCAGTCAGGTCCGCAGGATCCAAGAGACCCAGTACTTC.